This T cell receptor beta chain was obtained from a study of neoadjuvant anti-PD-1 for oral cavity cancer. Background on the study: Around day 43, patients without progression received a fourth nivolumab dose before surgery.

Stated time point: after neoadjuvant nivolumab, at surgical resection. Patients had HPV-negative, locally advanced oral cavity squamous cell carcinoma. PBMCs were not maintained or expanded in culture before analysis. The CDR3 loop spans 14 amino acids. Per germline, CDR1 LNHDA and CDR2 SQIVND (reference sequence). Germline trimming cut 7 bases from V and 4 bases from J; bases unmatched to any gene: 9. The table came from immunoSEQ multiplex PCR; TCRdb's copy has only in-frame clones and leaves some out. This table holds 11,000 to 15,000 clones, around 82% found once. The receptor's source is a person aged 35-79 years with oral cavity squamous cell carcinoma. The chain links TRBV19 to TRBJ1-2; 7 bases map to TRBD1. Sequencing used PBMCs, obtained after nivolumab (anti-PD-1) treatment. CDR3 coding DNA: TGTGCCAGTACCACTCGACAGGGCGGCTATGGCTACACCTTC. Translated, it gives CASTTRQGGYGYTF. Full variable domain (remainder filled in from reference TRBV19 and TRBJ1-2): DGGITQSPKYLFRKEGQNVTLSCEQNLNHDAMYWYRQDPGQGLRLIYYSQIVNDFQKGDIAEGYSVSREKKESFPLTVTSAQKNPTAFYLCASTTRQGGYGYTFGSGTRLTVV.